These T cell receptor beta chains were read from a single sample in a study of beta chain features in type 1 diabetes. Libraries were prepared by immunoSEQ multiplex PCR; TCRdb keeps only in-frame clonotypes and omits some of them. Of some 150,000 clones listed, around an eighth are singletons. Sequencing input: central memory CD4+ T cells from blood. Receptors originate from a man younger than 30 with type 1 diabetes. CDR3s include the opening cysteine and the closing phenylalanine or tryptophan. A D gene is named only where the DNA matches it firmly. Only some rows state a clone size, as once, few, many or a class for expanded clones.

TRBJ1-2 TRBV28 NA 12 NA TGTGCCAGCAGTTCTCCCCGCTATGGCTACACCTTC CASSSPRYGYTF
TRBJ2-5 TRBV5-1 few 15 TRBD1 TGCGCCAGCAGCCCCCCTGAGACAGGGGAGACGTCCCAGTACTTC CASSPPETGETSQYF
TRBJ2-3 TRBV7-3 NA 14 NA TGTGCCAGCAGCCCATCGGGTAGAACAGATACGCAGTATTTT CASSPSGRTDTQYF
TRBJ2-6 TRBV7-3 many 18 NA TGTGCCAGCAGCTCCCCCTGGGGGGCTAGCTCTGGGGCCAACGTCCTGACTTTC CASSSPWGASSGANVLTF
TRBJ2-1 TRBV5-4 NA 16 TRBD1 TGTGCCAGCAGCACCCGGACAGGGGGCTCCTACAATGAGCAGTTCTTC CASSTRTGGSYNEQFF
TRBJ2-7 TRBV7-2 few 14 NA TGTGCCAGCAGCTTAACGGAAATCTCCTACGAGCAGTACTTC CASSLTEISYEQYF
TRBJ1-1 TRBV7-9 few 14 NA TGTGCCAGCAGCTCTCCCGAGGGGGTAAACGAAGCTTTCTTT CASSSPEGVNEAFF
TRBJ2-5 TRBV30 NA 13 NA TGTGCCTGGAGTACACCGAACCAAGAGACCCAGTACTTC CAWSTPNQETQYF
TRBJ1-1 TRBV30 few 15 TRBD1 TGTGCCTGGACCCGCAAGGGACAGGGGGCCGCTGAAGCTTTCTTT CAWTRKGQGAAEAFF
TRBJ1-2 TRBV10-3 NA 13 NA TGTGCCATCAGTGAGTTAACTCCAGCTGGCTACACCTTC CAISELTPAGYTF
TRBJ1-1 TRBV19 few 14 NA TGTGCCAGTAGTATGTCGGGCAGTAACACTGAAGCTTTCTTT CASSMSGSNTEAFF
TRBJ1-1 TRBV2 few 15 TRBD1 TGTGCCAGCAGTAAATTACAGGGGGGGAACACTGAAGCTTTCTTT CASSKLQGGNTEAFF
TRBJ2-3 TRBV9 NA 17 NA TGTGCCAGCAGCGTAGCTGTTAGCATTTCTAGCACAGATACGCAGTATTTT CASSVAVSISSTDTQYF
TRBJ2-3 TRBV15 many 16 NA TGTGCCACCAGCAGAGATCAGGCGGGGACGACAGATACGCAGTATTTT CATSRDQAGTTDTQYF
TRBJ2-2 TRBV7-8 NA 16 NA TGTGCCAGCAGCTCCACTACTCAGGCGAACACCGGGGAGCTGTTTTTT CASSSTTQANTGELFF
TRBJ1-6 TRBV14 NA 14 TRBD1 TGTGCCAGCAGCCAAGAGGCAGGGGGCTCGCCCCTCCACTTT CASSQEAGGSPLHF
TRBJ2-7 TRBV14 NA 12 NA TGTGCCAGCAGCGCCGGGTTCTACGAGCAGTACTTC CASSAGFYEQYF
TRBJ2-3 TRBV10-2 NA 14 TRBD2 TGCGCCAGCAGTGGGACTAGCGGGCGCGATACGCAGTATTTT CASSGTSGRDTQYF
TRBJ2-3 TRBV27 few 16 TRBD1 TGTGCCAGCAGTTTATTGGGGACAGGGTACACAGATACGCAGTATTTT CASSLLGTGYTDTQYF
TRBJ1-3 TRBV28 NA 12 NA TGTGCCAGCAGGGACTCTGGAAACACCATATATTTT CASRDSGNTIYF
TRBJ2-1 TRBV29-1 many 12 NA TGCAGCGTTTCGGTCGTCGGGACAGAGCAGTTCTTC CSVSVVGTEQFF
TRBJ1-2 TRBV5-1 many 13 NA TGCGCCAGCAGCCCTGGCCCGGGGACAATGAACACCTTC CASSPGPGTMNTF
TRBJ2-2 TRBV29-1 NA 14 TRBD1 TGCAGCGCCAGTTCCAGGGGGCGGGGCGGGGAGCTGTTTTTT CSASSRGRGGELFF
TRBJ2-3 TRBV5-6 few 14 NA TGTGCCAGCAGCTTCGGGACTCCACCGAATACGCAGTATTTT CASSFGTPPNTQYF
TRBJ2-1 TRBV4-1 NA 13 NA TGCGCCAGCAGCCCCCCAGGGTACAATGAGCAGTTCTTC CASSPPGYNEQFF
TRBJ2-7 TRBV6-5 NA 13 TRBD1 TGTGCCAGCAACCTACAGGGGGGTAGCGAGCAGTACTTC CASNLQGGSEQYF
TRBJ2-5 TRBV7-2 many 11 NA TGTGCCAGCAGCCGAGGGGAGACCCAGTACTTC CASSRGETQYF
TRBJ2-3 TRBV2 few 16 TRBD2 TGTGCCAGCAGCGGAACTAGCGGGGCTAGCACAGATACGCAGTATTTT CASSGTSGASTDTQYF
TRBJ1-1 TRBV23-1 NA 16 NA TGCGCCAGCAGTCAACTCTGGGGGCGGATGAACACTGAAGCTTTCTTT CASSQLWGRMNTEAFF
TRBJ1-2 TRBV7-2 NA 13 NA TGTGCCAGCAGCTTGGGTCCCCAACGGGGCTACACCTTC CASSLGPQRGYTF
TRBJ1-1 TRBV7-6 few 17 NA TGTGCCAGCAGCCAAAAGGCATTAGGACAGATGAACACTGAAGCTTTCTTT CASSQKALGQMNTEAFF
TRBJ2-2 TRBV4-2 few 15 TRBD2 TGTGCCAGCAGAAGACTAGCGGGAGGACTCGGGGAGCTGTTTTTT CASRRLAGGLGELFF
TRBJ1-4 TRBV18 few 13 NA TGTGCCAGCCAAAGGGCTGGGAATGAAAAACTGTTTTTT CASQRAGNEKLFF
TRBJ2-3 TRBV19 many 15 TRBD2 TGTGCCACTCGGACTAGCGGGGGAAGCACAGATACGCAGTATTTT CATRTSGGSTDTQYF
TRBJ1-2 TRBV28 NA 16 TRBD1 TGTGCCAGCAGCCCCGCCGGACAGGGGAGTTTCTATGGCTACACCTTC CASSPAGQGSFYGYTF
TRBJ2-7 TRBV25-1 NA 14 TRBD1 TGTGCCAGCGAGGGACAGACGAGCTCCTACGAGCAGTACTTC CASEGQTSSYEQYF
TRBJ2-3 TRBV30 few 13 NA TGTGCCTGGAGTGGTGGGGCCGGGGATACGCAGTATTTT CAWSGGAGDTQYF
TRBJ2-7 TRBV10-3 few 14 NA TGTGCCATCCTTCCTGACAGGCCACCCTACGAGCAGTACTTC CAILPDRPPYEQYF
TRBJ2-5 TRBV18 few 13 NA TGTGCCAGCTCTCCAGGGTTTCAAGAGACCCAGTACTTC CASSPGFQETQYF
TRBJ2-3 TRBV5-1 NA 15 NA TGCGCCAGCAGTGGAGGCCCCTATAGCACAGATACGCAGTATTTT CASSGGPYSTDTQYF
TRBJ1-2 TRBV7-9 NA 11 NA TGTGCCAGCTCTCGGTGGTATGGCTACACCTTC CASSRWYGYTF
TRBJ2-2 TRBV9 NA 18 TRBD1 TGTGCCAGCAGCGTAGCTCCGACAGGGGGAAGTGCGACCGGGGAGCTGTTTTTT CASSVAPTGGSATGELFF
TRBJ1-4 TRBV15 NA 13 NA TGTGCCACCAGCAGACCGACCGGCCCAAAACTGTTTTTT CATSRPTGPKLFF
TRBJ2-6 TRBV5-1 NA 16 NA TGCGCCAGCAGCTTGGTAGGGGTAGCTGGGGCCAACGTCCTGACTTTC CASSLVGVAGANVLTF
TRBJ2-1 TRBV6-5 NA 14 NA TGTGCCAGCAGCCGGGACATTGTTGGGGATGAGCAGTTCTTC CASSRDIVGDEQFF
TRBJ1-2 TRBV5-4 few 14 NA TGTGCCAGCAGCTTGTGGACGGTCAACTATGGCTACACCTTC CASSLWTVNYGYTF
TRBJ1-2 TRBV29-1 few 13 NA TGCAGCGTCCAACTACCCGGGGGGCGAGGCTACACCTTC CSVQLPGGRGYTF
TRBJ1-2 TRBV4-1 NA 17 NA TGCGCCAGCAGCCAAGACGTCAATACGGGTTCTAACTATGGCTACACCTTC CASSQDVNTGSNYGYTF